This TCR beta chain was sequenced during a study of blood T cell repertoires in COVID-19. The CDR3 contains 13 residues. The germline V gene encodes CDR1 LNHDA and CDR2 SQIVND (reference sequence). V lost 7 bases, J lost 11 bases, and 13 bases stayed unmatched. In the original processing: Estimated nucleated cell counts came from reference gene primer amplification. Measured with immunoSEQ multiplex PCR; TCRdb has only the in-frame clones, and not every one. V, J and clone size derive from that table, while D and trimming were established from the DNA sequence. The table lists about 210,000 clones, under 90% of them singletons.

The sequence was obtained from a woman aged 40 to 50 with active or convalescent COVID-19. Sequencing input: peripheral blood. V and J are TRBV19 and TRBJ1-1; 7 bases fit TRBD1. Written as DNA, the CDR3 is TGTGCCAGTAATCCGACAGGGACGGTGCTCGCTTTCTTT. Its translation: CASNPTGTVLAFF.